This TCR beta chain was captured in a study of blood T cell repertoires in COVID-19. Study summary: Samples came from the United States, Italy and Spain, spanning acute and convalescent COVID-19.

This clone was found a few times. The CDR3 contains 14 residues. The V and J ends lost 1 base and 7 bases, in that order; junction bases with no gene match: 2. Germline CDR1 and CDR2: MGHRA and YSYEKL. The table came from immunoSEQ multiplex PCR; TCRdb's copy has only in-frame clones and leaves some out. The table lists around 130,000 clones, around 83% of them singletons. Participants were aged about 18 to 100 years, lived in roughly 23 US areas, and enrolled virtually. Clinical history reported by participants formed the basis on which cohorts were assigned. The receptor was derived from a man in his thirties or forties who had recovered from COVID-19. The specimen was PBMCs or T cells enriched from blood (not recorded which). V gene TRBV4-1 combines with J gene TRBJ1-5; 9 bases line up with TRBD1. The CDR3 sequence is CASSQGQGGQPQHF. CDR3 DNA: TGCGCCAGCAGCCAAGGACAGGGGGGACAGCCCCAGCATTTT.